This T cell receptor beta chain was documented in a study of T cell responses to AZD1222 COVID-19 vaccine. On this clone itself: Its specificity is not known.

General observations from the study: Samples come after the peak T cell response, not at day 14. The reported proportion of spike-specific TCRs targeting unmutated variant regions was nearly half.

The data were produced by immunoSEQ multiplex PCR, yet TCRdb's version contains in-frame clones alone and is incomplete. The table lists 150,000 to 200,000 clones, around 90% of them singletons. CDR1 is MDHEN, CDR2 SYDVKM, per germline. V dropped 5 bases and J dropped 9 bases, with 11 bases sitting between them. This CDR3 has 11 amino acids. This clonotype was obtained from an adult in good health. The specimen comprised peripheral blood, sampled on day 0 of AZD1222 vaccination. The V call is TRBV28, the J call TRBJ2-7; D perhaps matches TRBD1 (6 bases). The CDR3 DNA follows: TGTGCCAGCAGTCCAGGGGTTGGGCAGTACTTC. Residues: CASSPGVGQYF.